This TCR beta chain appears in the sequencing data of a study of T-cell memory formation after mild COVID-19. Study in general: The TCR clusters were mostly specific to one donor.

Using its own MiXCR run on the 5' RACE reads, TCRdb lists one record per CDR3 protein. The sample carries roughly 100,000 distinct CDR3 sequences, over 15% recorded once. The CDR3 has 16 residues. The V and J ends lost 0 bases and 0 bases, in that order; junction bases with no gene match: 2. Looked up from germline, CDR1 is SGHRS and CDR2 is YFSETQ. In its sample, this clonotype was seen many times. The V call is TRBV5-1, the J call TRBJ2-1; 8 positions match TRBD2. The receptor was isolated from an adult woman who had mild COVID-19 (a few samples of this study predate the infection). Cell type and time point are not known. The sample comprised PBMCs or a T cell subset sorted from them (not recorded which). The DNA of the CDR3 is TGCGCCAGCAGCTTGGCACTAGCGGCCTCCTACAATGAGCAGTTCTTC. Amino acid sequence: CASSLALAASYNEQFF.